What follows are 32 T cell receptor beta chains derived from one specimen sequenced in a study of cytomegalovirus exposure and HLA in healthy donors. PCR was performed using 60 Vbeta and 13 Jbeta primers. The protocol was immunoSEQ multiplex PCR, while the TCRdb copy is restricted to in-frame clones and leaves out a portion. The sample lists 150,000 to 200,000 clones; 79% were seen once. Input material: PBMCs. These receptors came from a woman in her forties in good health and CMV-seronegative.

This chain uses TRBV21-1 with TRBJ2-7; no check of the table's D call, TRBD2, against the DNA was made. TRBV21-1 constitutes a pseudogene. The CDR3 is 15 amino acids. The CDR3: CASSKAPGRGYEQYF. In DNA form, the CDR3 reads TGTGCCAGCAGCAAAGCCCCAGGGCGGGGCTACGAGCAGTACTTC.

This clone was seen a single time. The rearrangement links TRBV29-1 to TRBJ2-5; TRBD1 might be the D (6 bases). In germline, CDR1 is SQVTM, CDR2 ANQGSEA. The CDR3 loop spans 13 amino acids. Trimming removed 4 bases at V and 5 bases at J, with 14 bases between. The chain's CDR3 is CSVAYTGRETQYF. For the CDR3, the DNA is TGCAGCGTTGCTTATACAGGGCGCGAGACCCAGTACTTC. Together with reference TRBV29-1 and TRBJ2-5, the CDR3 gives the full variable domain: SAVISQKPSRDICQRGTSLTIQCQVDSQVTMMFWYRQQPGQSLTLIATANQGSEATYESGFVIDKFPISRPNLTFSTLTVSNMSPEDSSIYLCSVAYTGRETQYFGPGTRLLVL.

The chain links TRBV28 to TRBJ2-7, with D unclear. The V gene lost 3 bases and the J gene lost 0 bases, with 18 bases spanning the gap. CDR1 is MDHEN, CDR2 SYDVKM, per germline. This CDR3 comprises 17 residues. Written as DNA, the CDR3 is TGTGCCAGCAGTTTGGGTGGTGGCTTCCGGAGCTCCTACGAGCAGTACTTC. Encoded protein: CASSLGGGFRSSYEQYF.

This chain connects TRBV5-1 to TRBJ2-7; D ambiguous. V lost 1 base to trimming and J lost 5 bases, with 13 bases between them. This CDR3 has 14 residues. Germline V gives CDR1 SGHRS, CDR2 YFSETQ. CDR3 sequence reads: CASSLSSFSDEQYF. CDR3 sequence (DNA): TGCGCCAGCAGCTTGTCTTCCTTTTCAGACGAGCAGTACTTC. Full variable domain (missing parts from reference TRBV5-1 and TRBJ2-7): KAGVTQTPRYLIKTRGQQVTLSCSPISGHRSVSWYQQTPGQGLQFLFEYFSETQRNKGNFPGRFSGRQFSNSRSEMNVSTLELGDSALYLCASSLSSFSDEQYFGPGTRLTVT.

The chain has TRBV5-1 and TRBJ2-5; 7 nucleotides match TRBD2. Germline V CDR1 and CDR2: SGHRS, YFSETQ. V trimming: 6 bases; J trimming: 3 bases; junction bases outside the gene matches: 17. This CDR3 comprises 17 residues. The DNA of the CDR3 is TGCGCCAGCACCCACCTCCTTAGGGGACTAATCGAAGAGACCCAGTACTTC. It is translated as CASTHLLRGLIEETQYF.

The V call is TRBV15, the J call TRBJ2-2, with 8 nucleotides matching TRBD1. CDR1 LNHNV and CDR2 YYDKDF come from the germline V gene (reference sequence). The CDR3 has 16 amino acids. V shed 1 base and J 2 bases; nucleotides not matched to a gene: 3. The CDR3 sequence: CATSRGRGRNTGELFF. The CDR3, as DNA: TGTGCCACCAGCAGAGGCAGGGGGCGCAACACCGGGGAGCTGTTTTTT.

This sequence joins TRBV7-9 and TRBJ2-7, with a tentative D call TRBD1 (6 bases). V lost 2 bases and J lost 2, with 16 bases in between. Germline CDR1 and CDR2: SEHNR and FQNEAQ (reference sequence). The CDR3 totals 16 residues. CDR3 residues: CASSLSSGQSTYEQYF. CDR3 nucleotide sequence: TGTGCCAGCAGCTTATCATCTGGACAGTCGACCTACGAGCAGTACTTC.

The chain carries TRBV5-6 and TRBJ2-1, with D uncertain. The CDR3 is made up of 15 amino acids. Looked up from germline, CDR1 is SGHDT and CDR2 is YYEEEE. Trimming cost V 2 bases and J 8 bases, with 17 bases left between them. CDR3 coding DNA: TGTGCCAGCAGCTTCGGTACAGCCTTCCGCCATGAGCAGTTCTTC. It encodes CASSFGTAFRHEQFF.

This clone was found a few times. The chain recombines TRBV29-1 with TRBJ2-7, with 10 bases lining up with TRBD1. With V trimmed by 8 bases and J by 0 bases, 7 bases remained unmatched. Looked up from germline, CDR1 is SQVTM and CDR2 is ANQGSEA. The CDR3 is made up of 14 amino acids. CDR3 nucleotides: TGCAGCTCCTCAGGACAGGGGGGCTCCTACGAGCAGTACTTC. This translates into CSSSGQGGSYEQYF.

This chain connects TRBV4-3 to TRBJ1-4; TRBD1 is a possible D gene (6 bases). Germline CDR1 is LGHNA and CDR2 is YSLEER. V was cut by 0 bases and J by 6 bases, with 14 bases left in between. This CDR3 has 16 residues. The CDR3 nucleotides read TGCGCCAGCAGCCAAGAATTCCGAGGGGGATATGAAAAACTGTTTTTT. Translated: CASSQEFRGGYEKLFF.

This chain links TRBV5-8 with TRBJ1-2; no clear D. The CDR3 length is 14 residues. Germline CDR1 SGHTS, CDR2 YDEGEE. Trimming cost V 4 bases and J 0 bases, with 10 bases left between them. CDR3 loop: CASSPFGTNYGYTF. DNA of the CDR3: TGTGCCAGCAGCCCCTTCGGGACTAACTATGGCTACACCTTC.

V gene TRBV7-8 combines with J gene TRBJ2-2; TRBD2 is a possible D gene (5 bases). The CDR3 length is 17 residues. CDR1 is SGHVS, CDR2 FQNEAQ, per germline. The V end lost 2 bases, the J end lost 4 bases, and 17 bases lay between the germline ends. In DNA form, the CDR3 reads TGTGCCAGCAGCTTAACGGCTCCGCTAGCTGGCACCGGGGAGCTGTTTTTT. It specifies CASSLTAPLAGTGELFF.

The genes are TRBV25-1 and TRBJ1-4; tentative D call: TRBD1 (5 bases). Germline CDR1 MGHDK, CDR2 SYGVNS. Trimming cost V 4 bases and J 7 bases, with 22 bases left between them. The CDR3 has 17 residues. The DNA of the CDR3 is TGTGCCAGCAGTGCCCGGGACTCGTCACCCTTATTTGAAAAACTGTTTTTT. Its protein is CASSARDSSPLFEKLFF.

This clone occurred a few times. The chain has TRBV19 and TRBJ1-1; 10 bases line up with TRBD1. The CDR3 is made up of 13 amino acids. V lost 6 bases, J lost 2 bases, and 0 bases stayed unmatched. Germline values: CDR1 LNHDA, CDR2 SQIVND (reference sequence). The CDR3 spells CASRTGGNTEAFF. The CDR3 coding sequence is TGTGCCAGTAGGACAGGGGGCAACACTGAAGCTTTCTTT.

The chain has TRBV4-1 and TRBJ1-2; no clear D. Trimming cost V 5 bases and J 5 bases, with 18 bases left between them. Per germline, CDR1 MGHRA and CDR2 YSYEKL. This CDR3 comprises 15 residues. The CDR3 coding sequence is TGCGCCAGCAGCTCGACTTCACGGACTCCTTATGGCTACACCTTC. It specifies CASSSTSRTPYGYTF.

This clone appeared a single time. The junction departs from the called germline gene at one end, perhaps through a read error. The rearrangement uses TRBV7-7 and TRBJ2-2; 8 bases map to TRBD2. This CDR3 has 18 amino acids. CDR1 and CDR2 (germline): SSHAT, FNYEAQ (reference sequence). CDR3 coding DNA: TGTGCTAGCAGCTCTCGCCGGGCCGGGGGGGGGAACACCGGGGAGCTGTTTTTT. Translated, it gives CASSSRRAGGGNTGELFF.

This rearrangement joins TRBV28 to TRBJ2-1, with 9 bases matching TRBD2. Germline CDR1 reads MDHEN; CDR2 reads SYDVKM. This CDR3 is built from 16 residues. Losses at the gene ends were 2 bases for V and 4 bases for J; bases not matched to a gene: 6. CDR3 nucleotides: TGTGCCAGCAGTTTACCCCTAGCGGGAAGTTACAATGAGCAGTTCTTC. Translating it yields CASSLPLAGSYNEQFF.

The chain carries TRBV15 and TRBJ2-7, with 9 nucleotides matching TRBD1. V shed 2 bases and J 3 bases; nucleotides not matched to a gene: 5. The CDR3 is made up of 15 amino acids. Germline-derived CDR1 and CDR2 are LNHNV and YYDKDF (reference sequence). This CDR3 is CATSRTGQGFYEQYF. As DNA, the CDR3 is TGTGCCACCAGCAGAACGGGACAGGGTTTCTACGAGCAGTACTTC. Supplemented by reference TRBV15 and TRBJ2-7, the full variable domain reads DAMVIQNPRYQVTQFGKPVTLSCSQTLNHNVMYWYQQKSSQAPKLLFHYYDKDFNNEADTPDNFQSRRPNTSFCFLDIRSPGLGDTAMYLCATSRTGQGFYEQYFGPGTRLTVT.

This chain links TRBV23-1 with TRBJ1-1; D is unresolved. TRBV23-1 is filed as an ORF, its function uncertain. The CDR3 totals 15 residues. The V gene lost 2 bases and the J gene lost 4 bases, with 14 bases spanning the gap. CDR3 amino acids: CASSQAAGIVTEAFF. In DNA, the CDR3 is TGCGCCAGCAGTCAAGCCGCCGGGATTGTCACTGAAGCTTTCTTT.

This chain connects TRBV9 to TRBJ1-3; tentative D call: TRBD1 (5 bases). Looked up from germline, CDR1 is SGDLS and CDR2 is YYNGEE. The CDR3 is 14 residues long. Trimming took off 4 bases at V and 6 bases at J, with 14 bases between the two ends. CDR3 sequence (DNA): TGTGCCAGCAGCCCGCGGGGGGGAACAAACACCATATATTTT. Translated: CASSPRGGTNTIYF.

This clone was seen a few times. The rearrangement uses TRBV6-6 and TRBJ2-5; no clear D. CDR3 length: 11 amino acids. The V gene's germline CDR1 is MNHNY and CDR2 SVGAGI (reference sequence). With 9 bases removed from V and 5 bases from J, the gap between germline ends came to 10 bases. CDR3 sequence reads: CASGRMETQYF. Here the CDR3 DNA reads TGTGCCAGTGGGCGAATGGAGACCCAGTACTTC.

J is TRBJ2-5 and V is TRBV7-9; 10 bases fit TRBD1. J lost 4 bases, V lost 2 bases, and 13 bases had no gene match. CDR1 is SEHNR and CDR2 is FQNEAQ in the germline V gene (reference sequence). The CDR3 has 18 residues. CDR3 protein: CASSLSPLSGDRGETQYF. The CDR3 DNA reads TGTGCCAGCAGCTTATCCCCCCTTTCCGGGGACAGGGGAGAGACCCAGTACTTC.

This rearrangement joins TRBV10-3 to TRBJ1-2, with D possibly matching TRBD1 (5 bases). Germline loops: CDR1 ENHRY, CDR2 SYGVKD. This CDR3 is built from 14 residues. Deletions cut 4 bases from V and 8 bases from J, with 17 bases between. This chain's CDR3 is CAISGGEKNRGYTF. The CDR3 coding sequence is TGTGCCATCAGTGGGGGGGAGAAGAATAGGGGCTACACCTTC.

The gene calls are TRBV18 and TRBJ1-1; 7 positions agree with TRBD1. CDR3 length equals 14 residues. The germline V gene has CDR1 KGHSH and CDR2 LQKENI. J was trimmed by 4 bases and V by 5 bases; bases with no gene match: 7. The CDR3 DNA reads as TGTGCCAGCTCAGACAGGGCGTCCGTCACTGAAGCTTTCTTT. Amino acids: CASSDRASVTEAFF.

The chain links TRBV5-1 to TRBJ1-4; possibly TRBD1 for D (6 bases). V lost 0 bases and J lost 4, with 10 bases in between. The CDR3 is made up of 15 amino acids. Germline CDR1 is SGHRS and CDR2 is YFSETQ. CDR3 sequence (DNA): TGCGCCAGCAGCTTGGGCGGACAGAATAATGAAAAACTGTTTTTT. It codes for CASSLGGQNNEKLFF.

V gene TRBV6-5 combines with J gene TRBJ2-7; D is possibly TRBD1 (5 bases). Germline loops: CDR1 MNHEY, CDR2 SVGAGI. The CDR3 consists of 15 residues. With 0 bases removed from V and 5 bases from J, the gap between germline ends came to 14 bases. The CDR3 bases are TGTGCCAGCAGTTACTCAGGGGCTGTGCGCGACGAGCAGTACTTC. This sequence encodes CASSYSGAVRDEQYF.

This clone has only a few counts. The CDR3 DNA reads TGTGCCAGCAGTGAGCAACCTGGAGGAGACAATGAGCAGTTCTTC. It is translated as CASSEQPGGDNEQFF. The rearrangement joins TRBV2 to TRBJ2-1, with D tentatively TRBD2 (5 bases). The CDR3 sequence is 15 residues long. Germline assignment: CDR1 SNHLY and CDR2 FYNNEI. The V and J ends lost 3 bases and 5 bases respectively, with 14 bases between them.

The gene calls are TRBV6-4 and TRBJ2-1; 9 nucleotides line up with TRBD2. Germline V gene data show CDR1 as MRHNA and CDR2 as SNTAGT. The V segment lost 3 bases and the J segment 7 bases; nucleotides outside the gene matches: 13. The CDR3 has 17 amino acids. This chain's CDR3 is CASSDAPLSGSRNEQFF. The CDR3, as DNA: TGTGCCAGCAGTGATGCCCCACTTAGCGGGAGTCGGAATGAGCAGTTCTTC.

The chain employs TRBV5-1 and TRBJ2-1; D is unresolved. Trimming removed 3 bases at V and 7 bases at J, with 11 bases between. The CDR3 is made up of 13 amino acids. Germline CDR1 SGHRS, CDR2 YFSETQ. CDR3 nucleotides: TGCGCCAGCAGCTACCAGGTCGGAAATGAGCAGTTCTTC. It codes for CASSYQVGNEQFF. The variable domain in full, completed from reference TRBV5-1 and TRBJ2-1, reads KAGVTQTPRYLIKTRGQQVTLSCSPISGHRSVSWYQQTPGQGLQFLFEYFSETQRNKGNFPGRFSGRQFSNSRSEMNVSTLELGDSALYLCASSYQVGNEQFFGPGTRLTVL.

The V call is TRBV7-6, the J call TRBJ1-1, with D uncertain. Per germline, CDR1 SGHVS and CDR2 FNYEAQ. V was cut by 4 bases and J by 0 bases, with 9 bases left in between. This CDR3 has 14 residues. The CDR3 region has the DNA TGTGCCAGCAGCTCAATCGACATGAACACTGAAGCTTTCTTT. It translates to CASSSIDMNTEAFF.

V and J are TRBV9 and TRBJ2-1; 9 positions agree with TRBD2. The CDR3 extends over 14 amino acids. Germline CDR1 is SGDLS and CDR2 is YYNGEE. CDR3 loop: CAPGRREGRNEQFF. The CDR3 DNA reads TGTGCACCCGGGAGGCGGGAGGGCCGGAATGAGCAGTTCTTC.

The chain has TRBV30 and TRBJ1-1, with TRBD1 matching over 7 bases. The germline V gene has CDR1 GTSNPN and CDR2 SVGIG (reference sequence). The J segment lost 5 bases and the V segment lost 5 bases, leaving 8 bases of the junction unmatched. CDR3 length: 13 amino acids. CDR3 sequence reads: CAWSTGLWTEAFF. The CDR3, as DNA: TGTGCCTGGTCGACAGGGCTGTGGACTGAAGCTTTCTTT.